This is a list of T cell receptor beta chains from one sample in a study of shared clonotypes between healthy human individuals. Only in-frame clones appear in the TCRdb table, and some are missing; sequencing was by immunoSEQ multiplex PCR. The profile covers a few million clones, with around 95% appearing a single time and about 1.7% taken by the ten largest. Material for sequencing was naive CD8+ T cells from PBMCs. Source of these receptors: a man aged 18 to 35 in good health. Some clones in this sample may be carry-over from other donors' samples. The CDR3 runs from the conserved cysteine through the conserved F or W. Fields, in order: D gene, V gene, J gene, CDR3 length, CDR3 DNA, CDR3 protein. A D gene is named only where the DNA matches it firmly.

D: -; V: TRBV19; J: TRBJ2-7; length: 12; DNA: TGTGCCAGTAGCACTGGGATTTACGAGCAGTACTTC; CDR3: CASSTGIYEQYF
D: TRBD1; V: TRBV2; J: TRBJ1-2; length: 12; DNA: TGTGCCAGAACAGGGGATAGGGGTGGCTGCACCTTC; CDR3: CARTGDRGGCTF
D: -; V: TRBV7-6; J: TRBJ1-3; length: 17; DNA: TGTGCCAGCAGCCGTCCCAGCCGCAGTCCAACTGGAAACACCATATATTTT; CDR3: CASSRPSRSPTGNTIYF
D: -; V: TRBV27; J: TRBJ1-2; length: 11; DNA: TGTGCCAGCAGGGCGGGGGAGGGCTACACCTTC; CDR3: CASRAGEGYTF
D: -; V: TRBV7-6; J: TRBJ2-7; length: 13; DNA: TGTGCCAGCAGCACCGGGAGAGCCTACGAGCAGTACTTC; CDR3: CASSTGRAYEQYF
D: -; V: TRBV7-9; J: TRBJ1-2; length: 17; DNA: TGTGCCAGCAGCTCAACCCGGACGGATGCTTTCCTCTATGGCTACACCTTC; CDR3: CASSSTRTDAFLYGYTF
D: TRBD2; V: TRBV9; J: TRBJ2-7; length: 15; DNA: TGTGCCAGCAGCGTAGTGGCGGGAGGGTCCTACGAGCAGTACTTC; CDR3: CASSVVAGGSYEQYF
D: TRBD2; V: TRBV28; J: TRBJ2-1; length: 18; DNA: TGTGCCAGCAGTTTGCCTAGCGGGAACTATCAACCCTACAATGAGCAGTTCTTC; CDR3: CASSLPSGNYQPYNEQFF
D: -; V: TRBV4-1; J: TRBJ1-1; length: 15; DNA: TGCGCCAGCAGCCAAGGACCGTTTATGAACACTGAAGCTTTCTTT; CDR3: CASSQGPFMNTEAFF
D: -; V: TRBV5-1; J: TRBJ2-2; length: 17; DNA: TGCGCCAGCAGCTTGGCCATCGGGGGCGCGAACACCGGGGAGCTGTTTTTT; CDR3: CASSLAIGGANTGELFF
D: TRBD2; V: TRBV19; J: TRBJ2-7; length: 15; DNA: TGTGCCAGTAGTCTCCGCCCACTAGCGTGGATTGAGCAGTACTTC; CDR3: CASSLRPLAWIEQYF
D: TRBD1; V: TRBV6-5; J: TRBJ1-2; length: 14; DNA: TGTGCCAGCAGTTACGGACAGGGGGTTGATGGCTACACCTTC; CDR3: CASSYGQGVDGYTF
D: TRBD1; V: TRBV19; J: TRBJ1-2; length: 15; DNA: TGTGCCAGTAGTATAGAGTCAGGGGGCGCGGATGGCTACACCTTC; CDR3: CASSIESGGADGYTF
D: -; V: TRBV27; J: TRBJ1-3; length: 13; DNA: TGTGCCAGCAGCCCGGATTGGGGAAACACCATATATTTT; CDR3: CASSPDWGNTIYF